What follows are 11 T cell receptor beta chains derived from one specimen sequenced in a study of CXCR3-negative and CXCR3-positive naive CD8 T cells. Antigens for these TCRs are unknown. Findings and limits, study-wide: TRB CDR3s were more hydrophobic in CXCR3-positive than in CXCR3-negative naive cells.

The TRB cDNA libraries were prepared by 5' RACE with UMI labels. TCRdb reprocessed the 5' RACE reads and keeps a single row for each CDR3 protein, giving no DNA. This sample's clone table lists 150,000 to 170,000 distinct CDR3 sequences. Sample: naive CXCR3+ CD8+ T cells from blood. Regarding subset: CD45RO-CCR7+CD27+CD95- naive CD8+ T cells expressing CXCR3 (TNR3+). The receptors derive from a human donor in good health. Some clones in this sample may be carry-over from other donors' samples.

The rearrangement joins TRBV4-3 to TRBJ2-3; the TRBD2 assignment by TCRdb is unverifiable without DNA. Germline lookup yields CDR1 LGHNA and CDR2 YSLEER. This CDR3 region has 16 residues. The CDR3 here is CASSLTSGGEVDTQYF.

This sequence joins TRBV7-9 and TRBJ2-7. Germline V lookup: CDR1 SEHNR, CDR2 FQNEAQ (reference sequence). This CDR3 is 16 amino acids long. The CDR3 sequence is CASSTTTVTSSYEQYF.

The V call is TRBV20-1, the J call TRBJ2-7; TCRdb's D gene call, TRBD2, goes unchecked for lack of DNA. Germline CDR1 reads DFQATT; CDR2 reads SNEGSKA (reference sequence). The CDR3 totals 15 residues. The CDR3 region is CSARAGLAGTYEQYF.

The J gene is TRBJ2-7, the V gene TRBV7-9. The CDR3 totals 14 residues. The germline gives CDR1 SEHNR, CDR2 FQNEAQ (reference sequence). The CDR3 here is CASSEAGGSYEQYF.

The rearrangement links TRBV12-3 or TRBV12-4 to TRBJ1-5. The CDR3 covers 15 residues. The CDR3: CASSSGLDSNQPQHF.

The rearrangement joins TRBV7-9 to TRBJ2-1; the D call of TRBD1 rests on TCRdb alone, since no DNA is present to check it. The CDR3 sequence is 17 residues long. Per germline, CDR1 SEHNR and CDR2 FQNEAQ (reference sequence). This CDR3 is CASSPTTGTGGENEQFF.

CDR3 protein: CSTGGVTGNGEQYF. V and J are TRBV29-1 and TRBJ2-7; without DNA, the TCRdb call of TRBD1 cannot be checked. The germline V gene has CDR1 SQVTM and CDR2 ANQGSEA. The CDR3 contains 14 residues.

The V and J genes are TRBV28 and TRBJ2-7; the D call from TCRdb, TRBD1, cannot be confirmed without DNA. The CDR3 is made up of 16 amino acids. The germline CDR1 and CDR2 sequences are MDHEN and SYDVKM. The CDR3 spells CASSRTGGRSSYEQYF.

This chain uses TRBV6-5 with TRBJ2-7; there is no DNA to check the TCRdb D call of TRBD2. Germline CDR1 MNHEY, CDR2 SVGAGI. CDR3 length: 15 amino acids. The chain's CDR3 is CASSLSGTSGLEQYF.

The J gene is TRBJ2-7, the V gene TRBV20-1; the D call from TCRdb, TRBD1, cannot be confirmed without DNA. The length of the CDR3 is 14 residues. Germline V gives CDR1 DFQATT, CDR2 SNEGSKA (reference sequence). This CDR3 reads CSAQTRAGNYEQYF.

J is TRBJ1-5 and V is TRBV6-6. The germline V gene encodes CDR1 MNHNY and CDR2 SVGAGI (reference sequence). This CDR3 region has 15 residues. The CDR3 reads CASSYDREGGQPQHF.